The clone carrying this TCR beta chain was recorded at least ten times. Its target is not known. These data come from a study of post-analysis software for immune sequencing data. This CDR3 contains 15 residues. V shed 0 bases and J shed 5 bases, with 11 bases lying between them. Germline V gives CDR1 MGHRA, CDR2 YSYEKL. Unique molecular identifiers were built into the TCR beta cDNA libraries. It was from roughly 1 to 10 million T cells that about half a million cDNA molecules came. TCRdb processed the PCR reads anew with MiXCR; each CDR3 protein has one entry. The table lists approximately 360,000 distinct CDR3 sequences, around a third of them singletons. Study-wide results and caveats: Significantly decreased normalized Chao1 diversity was recorded for multiple sclerosis patients relative to controls. Relative to controls, patients had about five TRBV segments at higher frequency, with TRBV5-6, TRBV5-1 and TRBV20-1 among these.

The genes are TRBV4-1 and TRBJ1-5, with D tentatively TRBD1 (6 bases). Sequencing used blood. The receptor's source is a girl between 10 and 17 years old with multiple sclerosis. CDR3 amino acids: CASSQDGTLYQPQHF. CDR3 coding DNA: TGCGCCAGCAGCCAAGATGGGACACTCTATCAGCCCCAGCATTTT.